This T cell receptor (beta chain) was sequenced during a study of spatial heterogeneity in lung cancer (dated by TCRdb to the late 2010s). About the full investigation: Beta-chain transcripts were consistently detected in greater numbers than alpha-chain transcripts, which likely reflected higher beta-chain transcript abundance. In non-small cell lung cancer, the study made a quantitative comparison of TCR alpha and beta repertoires among multiple tumor regions, matched nontumor lung and blood. In the raw uncorrected reads, each unique combination of TCR and UMI appeared more than ten times on average. Both alpha and beta chains were TCR-sequenced in fewer than 250 tumor regions, approximately 68 matched nontumor lung samples and roughly 54 PBMC samples obtained at surgery. Nonsynonymous mutation counts, determined by whole-exome sequencing of tumor tissue, were related to TCR repertoire features. Study-wide conclusions, independent of this receptor: Ubiquitous expanded tumor TCRs were detected in blood more often at tumor resection than at routine follow-up. Confirming at a functional level the hypothesis that regional TCRs recognize regional mutations was considered to require additional single-cell paired TCR alpha and beta sequencing.

The label giving this sample's time point can be read as: sample taken at primary tumor resection. Whole RNA extracted from tumor and nontumor lung tissue, or from cryopreserved PBMC samples, was used for TCR sequencing without cell sorting. Donors were over 60 patients with early-stage, untreated non-small cell lung cancer from the lung TRACERx cohort. Only patients with enough RNA available from two or more tumor regions were chosen for TCR sequencing. V trim: 2 bases; J trim: 5 bases; unmatched bases: 3. Sequences SGHRS (CDR1) and YFSETQ (CDR2) are obtained from the germline V gene. The CDR3 contains 15 residues, cysteine and phenylalanine counted. The retained sequence is limited to the CDR3, 45 bases, with the frame set at the first base. At least ten counts were recorded for this clonotype. What antigen it recognizes has not been identified. Base-call qualities are not available, and no considerably larger clone is one nucleotide away.

Libraries were constructed by 5' RACE. Instrument used: NextSeq 500. To allow correction of PCR and sequencing errors, the TCR library protocol tagged every TCR cDNA molecule with a unique molecular identifier. The original pipeline was this. Decombinator tools were used for TCR identification, UMI-based error correction and CDR3 extraction. TCRs above a frequency of 2 per 1,000, corresponding to the top 1% of the tumor frequency distribution, were defined as expanded. Each repertoire was subsampled 100 times to 5,000 TCRs, after which Renyi diversity was computed with the R vegan package. To build CDR3 similarity networks, amino acid triplet string-kernel similarity was used, and CDR3s were connected when their pairwise similarity was above 0.82. TCRdb redid the processing of the public reads, applying fastp at Q25 and MiXCR, and retained in-frame beta chains. One record per CDR3 amino acid sequence lists the most common genes and DNA. The V and J calls were not made by the authors but by TCRdb's processing. The sample table holds 36,000 or so distinct CDR3 sequences, of which 4% to 6% were seen once. The leading ten clones occupy 29% of the sample.

The input for sequencing was PBMCs, taken at surgery. The TCR originated in a female donor with early-stage non-small cell lung cancer. Rearrangement joined TRBV5-1 to TRBJ2-5, with 13 middle bases fitting TRBD2. The nucleotide sequence reads as follows: TGCGCCAGCAGCTTCGGGACTAGCGGGATGGAGACCCAGTACTTC. This gives the protein CASSFGTSGMETQYF.